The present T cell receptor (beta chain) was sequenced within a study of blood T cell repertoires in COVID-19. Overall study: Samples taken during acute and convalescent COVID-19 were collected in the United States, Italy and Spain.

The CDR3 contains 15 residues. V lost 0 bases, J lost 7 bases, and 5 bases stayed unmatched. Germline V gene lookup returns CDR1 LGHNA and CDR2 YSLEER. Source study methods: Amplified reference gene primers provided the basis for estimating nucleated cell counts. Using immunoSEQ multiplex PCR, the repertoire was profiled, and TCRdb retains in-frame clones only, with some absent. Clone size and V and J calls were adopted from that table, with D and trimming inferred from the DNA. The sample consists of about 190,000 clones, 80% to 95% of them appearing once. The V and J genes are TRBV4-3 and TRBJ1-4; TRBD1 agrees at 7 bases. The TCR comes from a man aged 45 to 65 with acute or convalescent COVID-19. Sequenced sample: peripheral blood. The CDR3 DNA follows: TGCGCCAGCAGCCAAGATGTGGCAGGGGGTGAAAAACTGTTTTTT. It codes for CASSQDVAGGEKLFF.